The entry below describes one TCR beta chain. Its antigen is unidentified. The CDR3 has 12 residues. CDR1 is SQVTM, CDR2 ANQGSEA, per germline. Trimming cost V 4 bases and J 15 bases; bases outside gene matches: 8. The sample is drawn from a study of T-cell memory formation after mild COVID-19. General study points: In pre-infection memory, a portion of responding clones appeared, which suggested that cross-reactive memory joined. The CD4+ clones that contracted clustered mainly within CM and EM, and the CD8+ clones concentrated in EMRA. CD4/CD8 balance characterized clones contracting day 15 to 85, and CD4+ skew characterized later expanders.

5'RACE with constant-segment primers built TCRalpha and TCRbeta cDNA libraries with UMIs. A single record per CDR3 protein comes from TCRdb applying MiXCR to the 5' RACE reads. The sample includes about 190,000 distinct CDR3 sequences, 27% of them seen just once. The sample was PBMCs or a T cell subset sorted from them (not recorded which). The J gene is TRBJ2-2, the V gene TRBV29-1; 10 bases are a match to TRBD1. This clonotype originated in an adult woman who had mild COVID-19 (a few samples of this study predate the infection). Cell type and time point are not known. The CDR3 here is CSVGVTGGDVFF. CDR3 DNA: TGCAGCGTTGGCGTGACAGGGGGCGATGTGTTTTTT.